The 31 T cell receptor beta chains reported below all come from one sample, sequenced in a study of tumor-infiltrating lymphocytes in oesophageal squamous cell carcinoma (dated by TCRdb to between 2015 and 2016). Libraries were constructed by PCR. Sequencing instrument: Illumina HiSeq 1500. Using fastp trimming at Q25 and MiXCR clonotype assembly, TCRdb reanalyzed the public sequencing data and kept in-frame beta chains. Each entry merges the rows of one CDR3 protein and shows their most common DNA and genes. Within this sample are just over 15,000 distinct CDR3 sequences, with about 50% of them counted one time only. The ten largest clones add up to 16% of the sample. Sample: esophageal tumor tissue. These receptors were taken from a male donor with esophageal squamous cell carcinoma.

The V call is TRBV10-3, the J call TRBJ2-3; 7 positions agree with TRBD2. The CDR3 is made up of 16 amino acids. J was trimmed by 2 bases and V by 0 bases; bases with no gene match: 5. Per the germline V gene, CDR1 is ENHRY and CDR2 is SYGVKD. CDR3: CAISESPSGPTDTQYF. DNA for the CDR3: TGTGCCATCAGTGAGTCGCCTAGCGGTCCCACAGATACGCAGTATTTT.

This chain joins TRBV4-1 and TRBJ2-5, with D hard to call. V was clipped by 0 bases and J by 11 bases, with 10 bases between them. CDR3 size: 12 residues. Germline CDR1 and CDR2: MGHRA and YSYEKL. CDR3 nucleotides: TGCGCCAGCAGCCAAGAGTCGAGTGAGCAGTACTTC. Protein sequence: CASSQESSEQYF.

By share, this clonotype ranks as medium-sized. V gene TRBV7-2 combines with J gene TRBJ1-2; 9 positions match TRBD1. The CDR3 length is 16 residues. J gave up 3 bases and V 1 base, and 6 bases lay outside the gene matches. The germline gives CDR1 SGHTA, CDR2 FQGNSA. In DNA form, the CDR3 reads TGTGCCAGCAGCTTAGGAGGTGGACAGGGGTACTATGGCTACACCTTC. Protein: CASSLGGGQGYYGYTF.

The table lists this clonotype with many counts. This chain connects TRBV11-2 to TRBJ2-1; 7 bases line up with TRBD2. This CDR3 region has 15 residues. J gave up 5 bases and V 1 base, and 5 bases lay outside the gene matches. Per the germline V gene, CDR1 is SGHAT and CDR2 is FQNNGV. CDR3 loop: CASSLVSGGDNEQFF. The DNA of the CDR3 is TGTGCCAGCAGCTTAGTGTCGGGGGGAGACAATGAGCAGTTCTTC.

The table lists this clonotype with a few counts. This may arise from a read error, as a much more abundant clone is one base away. CDR3 DNA sequence: TGCGCCAGCAGCTTGGAGGGCGGGAGCTCCTACAATGAGCAGTACTTC. Residues: CASSLEGGSSYNEQYF. The genes are TRBV5-4 and TRBJ2-1; 7 bases are shared with TRBD2. The J call could be wrong; TRBJ2-7 is a better fit for the DNA end. Germline V CDR1 and CDR2: SGHNT, YYREEE (reference sequence). The CDR3 runs 16 residues.

J is TRBJ2-1 and V is TRBV10-3; 8 bases align to TRBD1. Germline V gene sequence: CDR1 ENHRY, CDR2 SYGVKD. This CDR3 contains 14 residues. V was pared by 6 bases and J by 3 bases, with 4 bases of the junction left unmatched. CDR3 in DNA: TGTGCCATCAGCGGACAGGGAATCTACAATGAGCAGTTCTTC. This sequence encodes CAISGQGIYNEQFF.

The CDR3 region has the DNA TGTGCCAGCAGTTACACAGGGGTTCAGCCCCAGCATTTT. The encoded protein is CASSYTGVQPQHF. The gene calls are TRBV6-7 and TRBJ1-5; 7 nucleotides agree with TRBD1. TRBV6-7 is an open reading frame whose function is uncertain. V shed 2 bases and J 6 bases; nucleotides not matched to a gene: 1. The CDR3 sequence is 13 residues long.

In this sample, this clonotype turned up many times. This CDR3 is CASRSDRADSNYGYTF. The CDR3, as DNA: TGTGCCAGCAGATCGGACAGGGCAGATAGTAACTATGGCTACACCTTC. The chain couples TRBV6-1 to TRBJ1-2; 8 nucleotides align to TRBD1. The V segment lost 6 bases and the J segment 1 base; nucleotides outside the gene matches: 10. CDR1 and CDR2 (germline): MNHNS, SASEGT. This CDR3 has 16 residues.

V usage is TRBV4-1 and J usage is TRBJ2-3; no clear D gene. Deletions cut 1 base from V and 0 bases from J, with 11 bases between. The CDR3 has 16 residues. The germline gives CDR1 MGHRA, CDR2 YSYEKL. CDR3 amino acids: CASSQGWPASTDTQYF. The CDR3 DNA sequence: TGCGCCAGCAGCCAAGGGTGGCCGGCTAGCACAGATACGCAGTATTTT.

There are a few counts of this clonotype. The V gene is TRBV7-3, the J gene TRBJ2-1; D ambiguous. V was trimmed by 7 bases and J by 8 bases, leaving 9 bases between them. Germline V gene lookup returns CDR1 SGHTA and CDR2 FQGTGA. The CDR3 is made up of 11 amino acids. Here the CDR3 reads CASTIADEQFF. DNA for the CDR3: TGTGCCAGCACCATTGCCGATGAGCAGTTCTTC.

About this clonotype: A single base separates this from a much larger clone, so it may be a read error. This rearrangement joins TRBV7-2 to TRBJ2-6; D gene unclear. The V gene's germline CDR1 is SGHTA and CDR2 FQGNSA. This CDR3 has 8 residues. CDR3 sequence reads: CASSLQPF. In nucleotides, the CDR3 is TGTGCCAGCAGCCTCCAGCCTTTC.

This clonotype is medium-sized within its sample. This chain uses TRBV28 with TRBJ2-1; perhaps TRBD1 as D (6 bases). The CDR3 is 15 residues long. Per germline, CDR1 MDHEN and CDR2 SYDVKM. Trimming removed 6 bases from V and 2 bases from J, with 14 bases in between. Here the CDR3 reads CASSKGGSTYNEQFF. The CDR3 region has the DNA TGTGCCAGCAGCAAAGGGGGTTCGACCTACAATGAGCAGTTCTTC.

This clonotype rates as medium-sized. The chain is built from TRBV6-1 and TRBJ1-2; 7 bases fit TRBD1. The CDR3 is 14 amino acids. The germline V gene encodes CDR1 MNHNS and CDR2 SASEGT. V lost 4 bases to trimming and J lost 0 bases; unmatched junction nucleotides: 2. The CDR3 DNA is TGTGCCAGCAGTGTACAGGGGTCTAACTATGGCTACACCTTC. Protein sequence: CASSVQGSNYGYTF.

This clonotype was counted many times. The chain is built from TRBV10-3 and TRBJ2-5, with a weak D call TRBD1 (7 bases). The end of the DNA is better explained by TRBJ2-7, so the J call may be wrong. The CDR3 loop spans 13 amino acids. Germline V gene lookup returns CDR1 ENHRY and CDR2 SYGVKD. CDR3 region: CAIRRGRGDEQYF. CDR3 nucleotide sequence: TGTGCCATCAGGAGGGGCAGGGGGGACGAGCAGTACTTC.

The chain recombines TRBV6-1 with TRBJ2-5; 10 bases match TRBD1. The CDR3 runs to 14 residues. CDR1 and CDR2 from the germline V gene are MNHNS and SASEGT. The V and J ends lost 7 bases and 4 bases, in that order; junction bases with no gene match: 6. CDR3 DNA sequence: TGTGCCAGCACCGGGACAGGGGTTAGAGAGACCCAGTACTTC. It encodes CASTGTGVRETQYF.

This clonotype was counted once. The chain is built from TRBV6-1 and TRBJ2-4; D unclear. The CDR3 length is 13 residues. Germline V gene data show CDR1 as MNHNS and CDR2 as SASEGT. The V end lost 9 bases, the J end lost 0 bases, and 9 bases lay between the germline ends. CDR3 in amino acids: CASGLVAKNIQYF. Written as DNA, the CDR3 is TGTGCCAGTGGGCTTGTAGCCAAAAACATTCAGTACTTC.

This clonotype showed up just a few times. The chain couples TRBV12-3 or TRBV12-4 to TRBJ2-2, with 10 bases aligning to TRBD2. The CDR3 contains 16 residues. Germline trimming cut 6 bases from V and 7 bases from J; bases unmatched to any gene: 11. The CDR3 DNA sequence: TGTGCCAGCAGGAACGGGGTAGCGGGAGGTCACGGGGAGCTGTTTTTT. This sequence encodes CASRNGVAGGHGELFF.

This chain connects TRBV12-3 or TRBV12-4 to TRBJ2-5, with 9 bases matching TRBD1. V shed 4 bases and J 2 bases; nucleotides not matched to a gene: 8. The CDR3 is made up of 16 amino acids. CDR3 in amino acids: CASSWDRAGIQETQYF. In nucleotides, the CDR3 is TGTGCCAGCAGTTGGGACAGGGCCGGAATTCAAGAGACCCAGTACTTC.

This clonotype was found once. V gene TRBV7-2 combines with J gene TRBJ2-3, with a tentative D call TRBD1 (5 bases). TRBJ2-7 matches the DNA end more closely, so the J call is doubtful. Germline V gene data show CDR1 as SGHTA and CDR2 as FQGNSA. The CDR3 covers 14 residues. The CDR3 loop reads CASSRYRSSYEQYF. For the CDR3, the DNA is TGTGCCAGCAGCCGCTACAGGAGCTCCTACGAGCAGTACTTC.

For this clonotype: An end of the junction does not agree with germline; a read error may underlie this. The rearrangement uses TRBV5-3 and TRBJ2-5; no definite D call. TRBV5-3 is flagged as an ORF with uncertain function. The CDR3 spans 13 residues. CDR3 in amino acids: CASSLRLQETQYF. DNA of the CDR3: TGTGCCAGCAGCTTGCGGCTTCAAGAGACCCAGTACTTC.

The chain is built from TRBV7-9 and TRBJ2-5; D might be TRBD1 (6 bases). The J call may be incorrect, as the DNA end agrees better with TRBJ2-7. The CDR3 contains 13 residues. In germline, CDR1 is SEHNR, CDR2 FQNEAQ (reference sequence). CDR3 in DNA: TGTGCCAGCAGCCCACAGGGCCCCTACGAGCAGTACTTC. Amino acids: CASSPQGPYEQYF.

This clonotype counts as medium-sized. The chain's CDR3 is CASSSSGGSYNEQFF. The CDR3 DNA follows: TGTGCCAGCAGCTCAAGTGGGGGTTCCTACAATGAGCAGTTCTTC. The chain employs TRBV7-3 and TRBJ2-1; D may match TRBD1 or TRBD2 (5 bases each). The germline V and J ends were trimmed by 4 bases and 1 base, with 11 bases remaining between them. Germline assignment: CDR1 SGHTA and CDR2 FQGTGA. CDR3 size: 15 residues.

Here the CDR3 reads CASSRGGFYEQYF. Here the CDR3 DNA reads TGTGCCAGCAGCAGGGGGGGATTCTACGAGCAGTACTTC. The chain links TRBV7-6 to TRBJ2-7; TRBD2 might be the D (7 bases). CDR1 and CDR2 (germline): SGHVS, FNYEAQ. The CDR3 totals 13 residues. Trimming took 5 bases from V and 3 from J, leaving 11 bases between them. The variable domain in full, with the rest retrieved from reference TRBV7-6 and TRBJ2-7, is GAGVSQSPRYKVTKRGQDVALRCDPISGHVSLYWYRQALGQGPEFLTYFNYEAQQDKSGLPNDRFSAERPEGSISTLTIQRTEQRDSAMYRCASSRGGFYEQYFGPGTRLTVT.

The chain joins TRBV7-8 to TRBJ2-1, with D possibly TRBD2 on 5 matching bases. Trimming removed 1 base at V and 1 base at J, with 11 bases between. This CDR3 has 16 amino acids. Germline CDR1 SGHVS, CDR2 FQNEAQ. The CDR3 nucleotides are TGTGCCAGCAGCTTAGTGCCTAGCCCTTCCTACAATGAGCAGTTCTTC. This encodes CASSLVPSPSYNEQFF.

The genes are TRBV24-1 and TRBJ2-2; 7 bases agree with TRBD1. Germline V gives CDR1 KGHDR, CDR2 SFDVKD. Trimming took 4 bases from V and 2 from J; bases not matched to a gene: 6. The CDR3 length is 16 residues. The DNA for the CDR3 is TGTGCCACCAGTGACCCGGGACAGAAAAACACCGGGGAGCTGTTTTTT. Amino acids: CATSDPGQKNTGELFF.

This clonotype appeared many times. This chain connects TRBV10-1 to TRBJ2-1; D assignment may be TRBD1 or TRBD2 (6 bases each). The tail of the sequence fits TRBJ2-7 better, so the J call may be wrong. The CDR3 has 17 residues. Germline V gives CDR1 WNHNN, CDR2 SYGVQD (reference sequence). The CDR3 protein is CASSESTPGAMYNEQYF. The DNA for the CDR3 is TGCGCCAGCAGTGAGTCGACCCCGGGGGCCATGTACAATGAGCAGTACTTC.

The rearrangement uses TRBV9 and TRBJ2-3; a weak D match, TRBD1 (5 bases). The V end lost 9 bases, the J end lost 2 bases, and 16 bases lay between the germline ends. The CDR3 totals 14 residues. The V gene's germline CDR1 is SGDLS and CDR2 YYNGEE. The CDR3 DNA reads TGTGCCACCTCTGTGACAGTTTCCACAGATACGCAGTATTTT. Translation gives CATSVTVSTDTQYF. Together with reference TRBV9 and TRBJ2-3, the CDR3 gives the full variable domain: DSGVTQTPKHLITATGQRVTLRCSPRSGDLSVYWYQQSLDQGLQFLIQYYNGEERAKGNILERFSAQQFPDLHSELNLSSLELGDSALYFCATSVTVSTDTQYFGPGTRLTVL.

The CDR3 loop reads CASRETANTEAFF. CDR3 DNA sequence: TGCGCCAGCAGGGAAACAGCGAACACTGAAGCTTTCTTT. The chain couples TRBV10-2 to TRBJ1-1, with D unresolved. Trimming pared 6 bases from V and 1 base from J, leaving 9 bases between. There are 13 residues in the CDR3. Per the germline V gene, CDR1 is WSHSY and CDR2 is SAAADI.

The J gene is TRBJ2-7, the V gene TRBV10-1, with 7 positions matching TRBD1. The germline CDR1 and CDR2 sequences are WNHNN and SYGVQD (reference sequence). The J segment lost 2 bases and the V segment lost 4 bases, leaving 5 bases of the junction unmatched. This CDR3 contains 14 residues. For the CDR3, the DNA is TGCGCCAGCAGTGTATACAGGGGAACCTACGAGCAGTACTTC. It codes for CASSVYRGTYEQYF.

At least ten counts were recorded for this clonotype. V usage is TRBV27 and J usage is TRBJ2-1; 10 bases align to TRBD1. The J call may be wrong; the DNA end is better matched by TRBJ2-7. The CDR3 covers 15 residues. Germline V gene lookup returns CDR1 MNHEY and CDR2 SMNVEV (reference sequence). The CDR3 sequence is CASSRPGQGTGEQYF. The CDR3 DNA sequence: TGTGCCAGCAGCCGACCGGGACAGGGGACCGGCGAGCAGTACTTC.

The chain uses TRBV28 and TRBJ2-3; 7 nucleotides match TRBD1. The end of the DNA is better explained by TRBJ1-5, so the J call may be wrong. The CDR3 has 14 amino acids. Germline V gene sequence: CDR1 MDHEN, CDR2 SYDVKM. The CDR3 loop is CASSLVQGGYEQHF. Written as DNA, the CDR3 is TGTGCCAGCAGTTTGGTCCAGGGGGGTTACGAGCAGCATTTT.